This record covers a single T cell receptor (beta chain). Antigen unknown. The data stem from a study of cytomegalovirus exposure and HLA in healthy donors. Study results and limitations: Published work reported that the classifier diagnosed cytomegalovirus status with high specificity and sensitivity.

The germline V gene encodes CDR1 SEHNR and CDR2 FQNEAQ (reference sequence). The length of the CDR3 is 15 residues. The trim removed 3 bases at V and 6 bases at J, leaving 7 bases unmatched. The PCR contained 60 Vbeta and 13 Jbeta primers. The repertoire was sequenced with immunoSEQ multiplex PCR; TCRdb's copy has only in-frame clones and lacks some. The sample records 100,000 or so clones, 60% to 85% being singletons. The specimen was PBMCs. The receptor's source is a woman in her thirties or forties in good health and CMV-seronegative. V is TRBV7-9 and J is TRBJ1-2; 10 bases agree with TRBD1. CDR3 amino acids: CASSFGGGTGDGYTF. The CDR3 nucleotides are TGTGCCAGCAGCTTCGGAGGCGGGACAGGGGATGGCTACACCTTC.